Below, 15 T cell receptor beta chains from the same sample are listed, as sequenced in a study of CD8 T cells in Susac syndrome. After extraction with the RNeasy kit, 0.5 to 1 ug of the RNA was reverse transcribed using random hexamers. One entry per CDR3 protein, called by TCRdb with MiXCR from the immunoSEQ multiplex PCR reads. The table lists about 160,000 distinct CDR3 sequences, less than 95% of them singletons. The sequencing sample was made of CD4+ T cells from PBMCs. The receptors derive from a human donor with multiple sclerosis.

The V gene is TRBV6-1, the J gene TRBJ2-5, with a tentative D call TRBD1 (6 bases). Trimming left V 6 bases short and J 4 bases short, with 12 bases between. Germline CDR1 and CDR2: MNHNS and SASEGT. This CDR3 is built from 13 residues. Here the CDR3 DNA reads TGTGCCAGCAGCGACAGGATAGGAGAGACCCAGTACTTC. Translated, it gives CASSDRIGETQYF.

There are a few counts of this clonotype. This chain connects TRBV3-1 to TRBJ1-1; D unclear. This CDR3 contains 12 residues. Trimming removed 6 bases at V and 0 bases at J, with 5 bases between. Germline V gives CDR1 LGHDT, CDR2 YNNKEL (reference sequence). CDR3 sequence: CASSLMNTEAFF. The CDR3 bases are TGTGCCAGCAGTTTAATGAACACTGAAGCTTTCTTT.

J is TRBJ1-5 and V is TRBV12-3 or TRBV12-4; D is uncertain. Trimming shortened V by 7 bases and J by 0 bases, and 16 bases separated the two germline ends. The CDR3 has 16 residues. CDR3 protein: CASTLGQHYSNQPQHF. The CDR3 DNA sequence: TGTGCCAGCACCCTTGGGCAACATTATAGCAATCAGCCCCAGCATTTT.

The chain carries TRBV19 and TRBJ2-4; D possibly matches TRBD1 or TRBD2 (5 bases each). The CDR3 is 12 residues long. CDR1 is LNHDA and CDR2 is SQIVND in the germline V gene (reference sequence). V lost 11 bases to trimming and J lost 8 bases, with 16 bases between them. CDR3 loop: CASRSVGDIQYF. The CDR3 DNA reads TGTGCCTCTCGATCGGTGGGGGACATTCAGTACTTC.

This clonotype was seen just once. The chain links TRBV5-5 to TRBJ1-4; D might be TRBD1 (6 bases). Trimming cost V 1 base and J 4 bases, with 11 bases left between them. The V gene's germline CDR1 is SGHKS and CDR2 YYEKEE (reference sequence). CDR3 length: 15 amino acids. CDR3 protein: CASSLSRRGNEKLFF. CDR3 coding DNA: TGTGCCAGCAGCTTGAGTCGCAGGGGTAATGAAAAACTGTTTTTT.

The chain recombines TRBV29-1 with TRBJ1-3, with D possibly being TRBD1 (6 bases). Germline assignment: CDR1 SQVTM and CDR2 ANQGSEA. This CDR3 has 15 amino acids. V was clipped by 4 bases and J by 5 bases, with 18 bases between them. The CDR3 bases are TGCAGCGTTGTCGGAAGTGACAGGTCCAGAAACACCATATATTTT. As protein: CSVVGSDRSRNTIYF.

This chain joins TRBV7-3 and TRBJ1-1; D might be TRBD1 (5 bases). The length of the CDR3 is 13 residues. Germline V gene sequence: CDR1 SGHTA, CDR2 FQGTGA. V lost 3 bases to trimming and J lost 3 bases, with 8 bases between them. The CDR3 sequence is CASSFGADTEAFF. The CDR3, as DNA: TGTGCCAGCAGCTTCGGGGCCGACACTGAAGCTTTCTTT.

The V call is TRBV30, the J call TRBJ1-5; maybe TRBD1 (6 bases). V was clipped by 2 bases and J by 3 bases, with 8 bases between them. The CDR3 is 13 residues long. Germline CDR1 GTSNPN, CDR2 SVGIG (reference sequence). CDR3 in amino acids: CAWSWDTNQPQHF. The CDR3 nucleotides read TGTGCCTGGAGTTGGGACACCAATCAGCCCCAGCATTTT.

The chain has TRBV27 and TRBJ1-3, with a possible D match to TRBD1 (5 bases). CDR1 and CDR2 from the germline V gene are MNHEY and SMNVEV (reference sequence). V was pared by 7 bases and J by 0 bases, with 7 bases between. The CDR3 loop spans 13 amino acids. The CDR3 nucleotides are TGTGCCAGCAAGGGGAGCTCTGGAAACACCATATATTTT. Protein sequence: CASKGSSGNTIYF.

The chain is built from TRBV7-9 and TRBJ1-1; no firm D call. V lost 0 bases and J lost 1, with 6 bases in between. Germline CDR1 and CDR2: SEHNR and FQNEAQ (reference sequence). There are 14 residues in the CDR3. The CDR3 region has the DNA TGTGCCAGCAGCTTAGCTGCTTGGAACACTGAAGCTTTCTTT. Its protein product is CASSLAAWNTEAFF.

This CDR3 reads CASSRPWGGNTEAFF. CDR3 DNA: TGCGCCAGCAGCCGACCATGGGGGGGGAACACTGAAGCTTTCTTT. The J gene is TRBJ1-1, the V gene TRBV4-1; possibly TRBD1 for D (5 bases). The CDR3 contains 15 residues. Germline CDR1 is MGHRA and CDR2 is YSYEKL. Trimming removed 4 bases at V and 1 base at J, with 13 bases between.

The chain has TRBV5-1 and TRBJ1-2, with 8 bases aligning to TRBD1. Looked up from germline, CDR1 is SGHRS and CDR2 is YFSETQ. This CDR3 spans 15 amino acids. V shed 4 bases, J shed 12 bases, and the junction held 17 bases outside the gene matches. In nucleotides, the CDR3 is TGCGCCAGCAGCGAAATACCCGGGACAGGCCCTACTCACACCTTC. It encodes CASSEIPGTGPTHTF.

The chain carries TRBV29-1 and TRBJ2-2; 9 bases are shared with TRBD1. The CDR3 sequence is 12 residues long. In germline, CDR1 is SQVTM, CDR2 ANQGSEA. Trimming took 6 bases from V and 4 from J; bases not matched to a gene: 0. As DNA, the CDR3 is TGCAGCGTGGACAGGGGCACCGGGGAGCTGTTTTTT. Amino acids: CSVDRGTGELFF.

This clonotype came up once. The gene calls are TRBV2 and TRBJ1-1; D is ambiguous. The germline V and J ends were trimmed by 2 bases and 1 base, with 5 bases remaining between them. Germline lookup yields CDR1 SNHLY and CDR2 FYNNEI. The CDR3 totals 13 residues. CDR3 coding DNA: TGTGCCAGCAGTGAACGGCAGAACACTGAAGCTTTCTTT. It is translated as CASSERQNTEAFF.

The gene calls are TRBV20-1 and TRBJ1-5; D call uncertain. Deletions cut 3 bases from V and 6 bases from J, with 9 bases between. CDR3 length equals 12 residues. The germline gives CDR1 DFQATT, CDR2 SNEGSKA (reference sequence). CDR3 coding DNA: TGCAGTGCTAGGTCTGGTGGTCAGCCCCAGCATTTT. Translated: CSARSGGQPQHF.